This passage covers 32 T cell receptor beta chains from one sample sequenced in a study of shared clonotypes between healthy human individuals. Positive CCR7 selection of CD45RO-negative cells yielded the naive CD8 cells, and terminally differentiated effector memory CD45RA+ cells were excluded. Sequencing used immunoSEQ multiplex PCR; TCRdb keeps in-frame clones, though not all of them. The sample lists about 700,000 clones; 92% were seen once. The material sequenced was naive CD8+ T cells sorted from blood. These receptors all come from a man between 25 and 39 years old in good health.

V and J are TRBV19 and TRBJ2-1; D is possibly TRBD1 or TRBD2 (5 bases each). Germline V gives CDR1 LNHDA, CDR2 SQIVND (reference sequence). Trimming took off 3 bases at V and 0 bases at J, with 9 bases between the two ends. The CDR3 consists of 15 residues. CDR3: CASSIRGTSYNEQFF. For the CDR3, the DNA is TGTGCCAGTAGTATTCGGGGCACCTCCTACAATGAGCAGTTCTTC.

This clone occurred many times. This chain joins TRBV11-1 and TRBJ2-7; D gene unclear. The CDR3 sequence is 14 residues long. Germline V gene sequence: CDR1 SGHAT, CDR2 FQDESV (reference sequence). The V and J ends lost 1 base and 2 bases respectively, with 9 bases between them. The CDR3 spells CASSLGPPPYEQYF. CDR3 DNA sequence: TGTGCCAGCAGCTTAGGCCCGCCCCCCTACGAGCAGTACTTC.

This clone is a singleton in its sample. The rearrangement uses TRBV27 and TRBJ2-3; D call uncertain. Germline lookup yields CDR1 MNHEY and CDR2 SMNVEV (reference sequence). The CDR3 totals 12 residues. Between the trimmed V and J ends, which lost 0 bases and 6 bases, there was a span of 4 bases. The CDR3 nucleotides read TGTGCCAGCAGTTTATCGTTGGATACGCAGTATTTT. Residues: CASSLSLDTQYF.

The genes are TRBV11-2 and TRBJ2-2; 12 bases are a match to TRBD2. The CDR3 totals 17 residues. Germline CDR1 is SGHAT and CDR2 is FQNNGV. With V trimmed by 5 bases and J by 0 bases, 4 bases remained unmatched. The CDR3 sequence is CASSTRTSGTNTGELFF. The CDR3 DNA reads TGTGCCAGCAGCACCCGGACTAGCGGGACGAACACCGGGGAGCTGTTTTTT.

This chain links TRBV7-9 with TRBJ2-7, with a possible D match to TRBD2 (5 bases). V lost 5 bases, J lost 5 bases, and 16 bases lay in between. Germline CDR1 and CDR2: SEHNR and FQNEAQ (reference sequence). The CDR3 covers 14 residues. The chain's CDR3 is CASSAPGKLHEQYF. The DNA of the CDR3 is TGTGCCAGCAGCGCACCGGGAAAGTTACACGAGCAGTACTTC. The full variable domain, with the rest looked up from reference TRBV7-9 and TRBJ2-7, is DTGVSQNPRHKITKRGQNVTFRCDPISEHNRLYWYRQTLGQGPEFLTYFQNEAQLEKSRLLSDRFSAERPKGSFSTLEIQRTEQGDSAMYLCASSAPGKLHEQYFGPGTRLTVT.

This sequence joins TRBV29-1 and TRBJ2-1, with D maybe TRBD1 (6 bases). The CDR3 totals 13 residues. Between the trimmed V and J ends, which lost 4 bases and 7 bases, there was a span of 14 bases. The germline V gene encodes CDR1 SQVTM and CDR2 ANQGSEA. CDR3 in DNA: TGCAGCGTTGGACAACAGGGTGGAAATGAGCAGTTCTTC. It is translated as CSVGQQGGNEQFF.

V and J are TRBV15 and TRBJ2-7; 11 nucleotides align to TRBD1. After removal of 0 bases from V and 2 bases from J, the junction contained 3 bases not matched to a gene. Germline V gene sequence: CDR1 LNHNV, CDR2 YYDKDF (reference sequence). CDR3 length: 16 residues. CDR3: CATSRDRGQGAYEQYF. In DNA, the CDR3 is TGTGCCACCAGCAGAGATCGGGGACAGGGGGCCTACGAGCAGTACTTC.

The genes are TRBV28 and TRBJ2-5, with 9 bases matching TRBD2. The germline gives CDR1 MDHEN, CDR2 SYDVKM. This CDR3 is 18 amino acids long. V dropped 5 bases and J dropped 1; count of bases not matched to a gene: 14. CDR3: CASSPRLRSGRLQETQYF. CDR3 DNA: TGTGCCAGCAGTCCACGACTGCGTAGCGGGAGACTCCAAGAGACCCAGTACTTC.

CDR3 DNA: TGCGCCAGCAGCTCAAATAGCGGGAGCAACGAGCAGTACTTC. Its translation: CASSSNSGSNEQYF. This chain joins TRBV4-1 and TRBJ2-7, with 9 bases identical to TRBD2. V trimming: 5 bases; J trimming: 5 bases; junction bases outside the gene matches: 7. Germline values: CDR1 MGHRA, CDR2 YSYEKL. The CDR3 length is 14 residues.

The chain recombines TRBV7-9 with TRBJ2-7; 9 bases match TRBD1. The CDR3 is 15 residues long. The germline gives CDR1 SEHNR, CDR2 FQNEAQ (reference sequence). The V and J ends lost 2 bases and 5 bases, in that order; junction bases with no gene match: 7. The CDR3 coding sequence is TGTGCCAGCAGCTTAAGCGGGACAGGGAGTAACGAGCAGTACTTC. Protein product: CASSLSGTGSNEQYF. Full variable domain (remainder filled in from reference TRBV7-9 and TRBJ2-7): DTGVSQNPRHKITKRGQNVTFRCDPISEHNRLYWYRQTLGQGPEFLTYFQNEAQLEKSRLLSDRFSAERPKGSFSTLEIQRTEQGDSAMYLCASSLSGTGSNEQYFGPGTRLTVT.

V and J are TRBV6-1 and TRBJ2-7, with 8 bases matching TRBD1. Germline-derived CDR1 and CDR2 are MNHNS and SASEGT. This CDR3 contains 14 residues. V dropped 0 bases and J dropped 6; count of bases not matched to a gene: 4. The CDR3 sequence: CASSEAGTGFEQYF. CDR3 DNA sequence: TGTGCCAGCAGTGAAGCCGGGACAGGCTTCGAGCAGTACTTC.

V and J are TRBV5-4 and TRBJ2-7, with D perhaps TRBD2 (5 bases). The CDR3 loop spans 15 amino acids. Germline V lookup: CDR1 SGHNT, CDR2 YYREEE (reference sequence). V dropped 2 bases and J dropped 9 bases, with 21 bases sitting between them. DNA of the CDR3: TGTGCCAGCAGCTTTAGCACTGGCCTCCAGGCGGGGCAGTACTTC. It encodes CASSFSTGLQAGQYF.

The DNA for the CDR3 is TGCAGCGTTGTACTCAGAGAAAACTACGAGCAGTACTTC. Protein sequence: CSVVLRENYEQYF. This sequence joins TRBV29-1 and TRBJ2-7; unclear D gene. The CDR3 runs to 13 residues. The V gene lost 4 bases and the J gene lost 3 bases, with 13 bases spanning the gap. Germline V lookup: CDR1 SQVTM, CDR2 ANQGSEA.

The chain has TRBV5-1 and TRBJ2-1; D ambiguous. Deletions cut 1 base from V and 1 base from J, with 3 bases between. This CDR3 contains 13 residues. Looked up from germline, CDR1 is SGHRS and CDR2 is YFSETQ. The CDR3 here is CASSLPSYNEQFF. In DNA, the CDR3 is TGCGCCAGCAGCTTGCCTTCCTACAATGAGCAGTTCTTC.

The chain employs TRBV5-6 and TRBJ1-3; D remains unclear. Trimming pared 0 bases from V and 9 bases from J, leaving 13 bases between. Germline CDR1 reads SGHDT; CDR2 reads YYEEEE. The CDR3 has 14 amino acids. The CDR3 region has the DNA TGTGCCAGCAGCTTGGCCGCGGGTAAAAGCACCATATATTTT. Its protein is CASSLAAGKSTIYF.

This chain connects TRBV6-1 to TRBJ1-5, with 7 bases fitting TRBD1. Germline V gives CDR1 MNHNS, CDR2 SASEGT. The J segment lost 6 bases and the V segment lost 6 bases, leaving 11 bases of the junction unmatched. The CDR3 runs 15 residues. The CDR3 reads CASSLDRLGGQPQHF. CDR3 nucleotides: TGTGCCAGCAGCCTGGACAGGCTGGGGGGTCAGCCCCAGCATTTT.

As concerns this clone: Other DNA sequences in the sample encode the same CDR3. The rearrangement links TRBV27 to TRBJ2-7, with no clear D. The CDR3 spans 14 residues. The germline gives CDR1 MNHEY, CDR2 SMNVEV (reference sequence). The V and J ends lost 2 bases and 0 bases respectively, with 8 bases between them. The CDR3 DNA reads as TGTGCCAGCAGTTTAGTGGGGTCCTCCTACGAGCAGTACTTC. Its translation: CASSLVGSSYEQYF.

The chain is built from TRBV2 and TRBJ2-7; 7 bases match TRBD1. Germline V gene sequence: CDR1 SNHLY, CDR2 FYNNEI. The V segment lost 6 bases and the J segment 3 bases; nucleotides outside the gene matches: 11. CDR3 length: 15 residues. The CDR3 bases are TGTGCCAGCAGAGGGCTCAGGACAGGCATCTACGAGCAGTACTTC. Amino acid sequence: CASRGLRTGIYEQYF.

This chain links TRBV10-1 with TRBJ2-5; D is possibly TRBD1 (6 bases). There are 13 residues in the CDR3. Germline CDR1 WNHNN, CDR2 SYGVQD (reference sequence). V lost 4 bases, J lost 2 bases, and 8 bases lay in between. The CDR3 DNA reads TGCGCCAGCAGTGTGGACAGTCAAGAGACCCAGTACTTC. Protein: CASSVDSQETQYF.

The rearrangement joins TRBV7-9 to TRBJ2-2; D might be TRBD1 (5 bases). Trimming cost V 5 bases and J 6 bases, with 10 bases left between them. CDR1 and CDR2 (germline): SEHNR, FQNEAQ (reference sequence). This CDR3 comprises 13 residues. The CDR3 sequence is CASSVTGAGELFF. DNA of the CDR3: TGTGCCAGCAGCGTAACAGGAGCCGGGGAGCTGTTTTTT.

This clone was observed once. The rearrangement joins TRBV14 to TRBJ2-1; maybe TRBD1 (5 bases). The CDR3 is made up of 19 amino acids. Looked up from germline, CDR1 is SGHDN and CDR2 is FVKESK. Trimming left V 0 bases short and J 7 bases short, with 25 bases between. The DNA of the CDR3 is TGTGCCAGCAGCCAAGATCGGGTCGGACAACCTGAGGCTTGGAATGAGCAGTTCTTC. The encoded protein is CASSQDRVGQPEAWNEQFF.

The genes are TRBV27 and TRBJ2-2, with TRBD1 identical over 7 bases. The V segment lost 5 bases and the J segment 4 bases; nucleotides outside the gene matches: 7. This CDR3 comprises 15 residues. CDR1 and CDR2 from the germline V gene are MNHEY and SMNVEV (reference sequence). In DNA form, the CDR3 reads TGTGCCAGCAGTCCCGTCGCAGGGGGCACCGGGGAGCTGTTTTTT. This encodes CASSPVAGGTGELFF.

The genes are TRBV15 and TRBJ2-5; D is uncertain. Trimming left V 0 bases short and J 5 bases short, with 7 bases between. This CDR3 has 13 residues. CDR1 and CDR2 (germline): LNHNV, YYDKDF (reference sequence). The CDR3 coding sequence is TGTGCCACCAGCAGAGAAGGTATGGAGACCCAGTACTTC. Protein: CATSREGMETQYF.

This clone was observed a handful of times. V usage is TRBV10-1 and J usage is TRBJ2-3; 9 nucleotides align to TRBD1. CDR1 is WNHNN and CDR2 is SYGVQD in the germline V gene (reference sequence). The junction had 2 bases not matched to a gene; V was cut back by 6 bases and J by 1 base. The CDR3 consists of 14 residues. As DNA, the CDR3 is TGCGCCAGCAGGGACAGGGGCTGCACAGATACGCAGTATTTT. This codes for CASRDRGCTDTQYF.

V usage is TRBV27 and J usage is TRBJ2-7; a weak D match, TRBD2 (6 bases). The CDR3 totals 13 residues. Trimming took 4 bases from V and 7 from J, leaving 14 bases between them. Germline V gene data show CDR1 as MNHEY and CDR2 as SMNVEV (reference sequence). CDR3 protein: CASSYRRAGEQYF. DNA of the CDR3: TGTGCCAGCAGTTATCGGAGGGCCGGTGAGCAGTACTTC.

This chain connects TRBV10-3 to TRBJ2-3, with 7 nucleotides matching TRBD1. Germline CDR1 ENHRY, CDR2 SYGVKD. CDR3 length: 16 amino acids. V shed 3 bases and J 0 bases; nucleotides not matched to a gene: 6. The CDR3 loop is CAISDGDSPSTDTQYF. The CDR3 nucleotides are TGTGCCATCAGTGATGGGGACAGCCCTAGCACAGATACGCAGTATTTT.

V and J are TRBV11-2 and TRBJ2-2; D may be TRBD2 (6 bases). The V end was cut by 2 bases, the J end by 6 bases, with 10 bases between. Germline CDR1 is SGHAT and CDR2 is FQNNGV. CDR3 length: 14 residues. The CDR3 spells CASSLRDLAGELFF. The CDR3 coding sequence is TGTGCCAGCAGCTTAAGGGACTTGGCCGGGGAGCTGTTTTTT.

V usage is TRBV10-2 and J usage is TRBJ2-1; possible D gene TRBD2, 5 bases. The CDR3 runs 12 residues. Per the germline V gene, CDR1 is WSHSY and CDR2 is SAAADI. V was cut by 6 bases and J by 10 bases, with 13 bases left in between. The CDR3 DNA reads TGCGCCAGCAGCGCCAACGGGGAAGAGCAGTTCTTC. Translation gives CASSANGEEQFF.

The chain's CDR3 is CASSQVQGPEQYF. The CDR3 bases are TGTGCCAGCAGCCAAGTACAGGGACCCGAGCAGTACTTC. The genes are TRBV14 and TRBJ2-7, with a weak D call TRBD1 (6 bases). The CDR3 is made up of 13 amino acids. The germline V and J ends were trimmed by 1 base and 6 bases, with 10 bases remaining between them. Germline V gives CDR1 SGHDN, CDR2 FVKESK.

The chain is built from TRBV11-2 and TRBJ2-7; no firm D call. CDR3 length equals 12 residues. The ends were cut back, 5 bases at V and 0 bases at J, with 5 bases in the middle. CDR1 is SGHAT, CDR2 FQNNGV, per germline. Written as DNA, the CDR3 is TGTGCCAGCAGCCCGACCTCCTACGAGCAGTACTTC. It yields the protein CASSPTSYEQYF.

The rearrangement links TRBV27 to TRBJ2-5; maybe TRBD2 (5 bases). This CDR3 has 13 amino acids. CDR1 and CDR2 (germline): MNHEY, SMNVEV (reference sequence). Between the trimmed V and J ends, which lost 6 bases and 6 bases, there was a span of 14 bases. This CDR3 is CASSPGGTKTQYF. CDR3 bases: TGTGCCAGCAGCCCTGGAGGAACGAAGACCCAGTACTTC.

The chain is built from TRBV6-1 and TRBJ1-2, with 8 bases lining up with TRBD1. This CDR3 spans 16 amino acids. Trimming took 2 bases from V and 5 from J; bases not matched to a gene: 10. Per the germline V gene, CDR1 is MNHNS and CDR2 is SASEGT. CDR3 in DNA: TGTGCCAGCAGTGAATTGTTTGGAGGGGACAGGTATGGCTACACCTTC. Translating gives CASSELFGGDRYGYTF.